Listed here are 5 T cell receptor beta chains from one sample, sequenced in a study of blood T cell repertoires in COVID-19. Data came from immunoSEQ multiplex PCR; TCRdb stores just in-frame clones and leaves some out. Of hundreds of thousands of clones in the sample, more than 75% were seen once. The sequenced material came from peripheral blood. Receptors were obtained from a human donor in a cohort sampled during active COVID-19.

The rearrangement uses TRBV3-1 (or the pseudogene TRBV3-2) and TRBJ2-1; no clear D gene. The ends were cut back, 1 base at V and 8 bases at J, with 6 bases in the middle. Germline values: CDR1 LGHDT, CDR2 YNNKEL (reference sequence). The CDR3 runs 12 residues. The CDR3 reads CASSQGTDEQFF. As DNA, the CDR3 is TGTGCCAGCAGCCAAGGAACGGATGAGCAGTTCTTC.

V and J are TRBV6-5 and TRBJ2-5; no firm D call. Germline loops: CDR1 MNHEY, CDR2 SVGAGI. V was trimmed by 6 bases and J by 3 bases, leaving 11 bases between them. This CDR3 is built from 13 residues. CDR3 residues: CASSRNREETQYF. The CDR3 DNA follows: TGTGCCAGCAGCCGAAACCGGGAAGAGACCCAGTACTTC.

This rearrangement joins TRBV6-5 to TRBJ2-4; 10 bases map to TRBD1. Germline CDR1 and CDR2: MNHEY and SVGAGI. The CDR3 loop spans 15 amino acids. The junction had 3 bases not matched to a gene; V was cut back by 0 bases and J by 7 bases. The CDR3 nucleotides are TGTGCCAGCAGTTACTCCGACAGGGGGCCTAACATTCAGTACTTC. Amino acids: CASSYSDRGPNIQYF.

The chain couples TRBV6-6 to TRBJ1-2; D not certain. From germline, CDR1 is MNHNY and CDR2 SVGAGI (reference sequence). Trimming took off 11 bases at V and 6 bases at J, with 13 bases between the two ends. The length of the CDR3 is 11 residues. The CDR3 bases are TGTGCCGGTTTCGGGGATGATGGCTACACCTTC. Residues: CAGFGDDGYTF.

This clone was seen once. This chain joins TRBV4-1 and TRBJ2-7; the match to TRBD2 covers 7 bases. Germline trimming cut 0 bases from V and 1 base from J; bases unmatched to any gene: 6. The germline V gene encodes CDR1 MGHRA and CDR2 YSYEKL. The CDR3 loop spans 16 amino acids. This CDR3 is CASSQDTGGRSYEQYF. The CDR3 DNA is TGCGCCAGCAGCCAAGATACGGGGGGTCGGTCCTACGAGCAGTACTTC.